This passage covers 31 T cell receptor beta chains from one sample sequenced in a study of cytomegalovirus exposure and HLA in healthy donors. The PCR ran on 60 Vbeta and 13 Jbeta primers. The repertoire was sequenced with immunoSEQ multiplex PCR; TCRdb's copy has only in-frame clones and lacks some. The repertoire holds 150,000 or so clones, just under 80% seen once, with over 8% in the top ten. Sequencing input: PBMCs. These receptors all stem from a man younger than 35 in good health and CMV-seropositive.

This clone was counted between two and nine times. The chain joins TRBV7-2 to TRBJ2-7; 7 bases line up with TRBD1. The germline CDR1 and CDR2 sequences are SGHTA and FQGNSA. Trimming took 3 bases from V and 9 from J; bases not matched to a gene: 14. This CDR3 contains 15 residues. The CDR3 spells CASSFSRDSKLGQYF. Here the CDR3 DNA reads TGTGCCAGCAGCTTTTCCCGGGACAGCAAGCTCGGGCAGTACTTC.

The chain has TRBV29-1 and TRBJ2-1, with TRBD2 as a possible D gene (7 bases). The CDR3 covers 16 residues. V was clipped by 0 bases and J by 9 bases, with 21 bases between them. CDR1 is SQVTM, CDR2 ANQGSEA, per germline. The chain's CDR3 is CSVEDIVGGAQGEQFF. In DNA, the CDR3 is TGCAGCGTTGAAGATATAGTGGGGGGGGCGCAGGGTGAGCAGTTCTTC.

V usage is TRBV10-3 and J usage is TRBJ2-7; 7 positions match TRBD1. The V and J ends lost 8 bases and 2 bases, in that order; junction bases with no gene match: 12. The CDR3 runs to 15 residues. Germline V lookup: CDR1 ENHRY, CDR2 SYGVKD. CDR3 in amino acids: CAIGSPGTVAYEQYF. DNA for the CDR3: TGTGCCATCGGTTCTCCCGGGACAGTCGCCTACGAGCAGTACTTC.

This clone turned up a few times. The V and J genes are TRBV5-1 and TRBJ1-2; 8 nucleotides agree with TRBD1. V lost 4 bases, J lost 3 bases, and 5 bases stayed unmatched. Germline V gene data show CDR1 as SGHRS and CDR2 as YFSETQ. The CDR3 extends over 14 amino acids. The CDR3 DNA follows: TGCGCCAGCAGCCCAGAACAGGGGGACTATGGCTACACCTTC. It codes for CASSPEQGDYGYTF.

J is TRBJ1-1 and V is TRBV9, with a tentative D call TRBD1 (6 bases). CDR3 length equals 15 residues. From germline, CDR1 is SGDLS and CDR2 YYNGEE. With 1 base removed from V and 2 bases from J, the gap between germline ends came to 12 bases. The chain's CDR3 is CASSVFQGLNTEAFF. CDR3 sequence (DNA): TGTGCCAGCAGCGTATTTCAGGGGTTAAACACTGAAGCTTTCTTT.

Notes on this clone: Different DNA sequences within this sample yield the same CDR3. CDR3 residues: CASSVDRGNTEAFF. CDR3 coding DNA: TGTGCCAGCAGCGTAGATAGGGGGAACACTGAAGCTTTCTTT. The V and J genes are TRBV9 and TRBJ1-1; perhaps TRBD1 as D (5 bases). The CDR3 is 14 residues long. Germline assignment: CDR1 SGDLS and CDR2 YYNGEE. The ends were cut back, 0 bases at V and 1 base at J, with 7 bases in the middle.

This clone has only a few counts. No conserved phenylalanine or tryptophan is present at the end of the CDR3, so a read error is the likely explanation. Other DNA sequences in the sample encode the same CDR3. The genes are TRBV7-2 and TRBJ1-6; D call uncertain. CDR1 is SGHTA, CDR2 FQGNSA, per germline. V was pared by 3 bases and J by 9 bases, with 12 bases between. This CDR3 has 14 amino acids. DNA of the CDR3: TGTGCCAGCAGCTTGTCCGGGTTCGGTTCACCCCTCCACCTT. Its translation: CASSLSGFGSPLHL.

This clone appeared a few times. This CDR3 is CASSDMAGEGDTQYF. The DNA of the CDR3 is TGTGCCAGCAGTGACATGGCGGGAGAGGGGGATACGCAGTATTTT. The chain links TRBV6-4 to TRBJ2-3; 7 bases fit TRBD2. This CDR3 is built from 15 residues. V lost 2 bases, J lost 6 bases, and 8 bases stayed unmatched. Germline CDR1 is MRHNA and CDR2 is SNTAGT.

This chain links TRBV27 with TRBJ1-1, with D perhaps TRBD1 (6 bases). The CDR3 is 12 residues long. CDR1 and CDR2 from the germline V gene are MNHEY and SMNVEV (reference sequence). V was trimmed by 7 bases and J by 5 bases, leaving 11 bases between them. The CDR3 coding sequence is TGTGCCAGCAAAAGGGGGAGTACTGAAGCTTTCTTT. It yields the protein CASKRGSTEAFF.

The rearrangement joins TRBV7-2 to TRBJ2-3, with TRBD2 matching over 9 bases. There are 16 residues in the CDR3. CDR1 and CDR2 from the germline V gene are SGHTA and FQGNSA. J lost 2 bases, V lost 5 bases, and 8 bases had no gene match. The CDR3 spells CASSLRLAENTDTQYF. The CDR3, as DNA: TGTGCCAGCAGCCTACGACTAGCGGAAAACACAGATACGCAGTATTTT.

The chain combines TRBV9 with TRBJ2-1; 8 bases are a match to TRBD2. V shed 4 bases, J shed 4 bases, and the junction held 4 bases outside the gene matches. Germline assignment: CDR1 SGDLS and CDR2 YYNGEE. The CDR3 runs to 14 residues. The CDR3 nucleotides read TGTGCCAGCAGCACGGGACTAGAGTACAATGAGCAGTTCTTC. Translating it yields CASSTGLEYNEQFF. The full variable domain, completed using reference TRBV9 and TRBJ2-1, is DSGVTQTPKHLITATGQRVTLRCSPRSGDLSVYWYQQSLDQGLQFLIQYYNGEERAKGNILERFSAQQFPDLHSELNLSSLELGDSALYFCASSTGLEYNEQFFGPGTRLTVL.

This clone appeared a single time. The V call is TRBV5-8, the J call TRBJ1-5; D uncertain. Germline V gene data show CDR1 as SGHTS and CDR2 as YDEGEE. V lost 1 base, J lost 6 bases, and 11 bases lay in between. The CDR3 runs to 14 residues. Written as DNA, the CDR3 is TGTGCCAGCAGCTTGTACAGACCCATTCAGCCCCAGCATTTT. It translates to CASSLYRPIQPQHF.

This chain joins TRBV18 and TRBJ1-2, with D possibly TRBD1 on 5 matching bases. The CDR3 covers 14 residues. With 4 bases removed from V and 6 bases from J, the gap between germline ends came to 15 bases. Germline loops: CDR1 KGHSH, CDR2 LQKENI. CDR3 sequence (DNA): TGTGCCAGCTCACAGGGAGGGGCGATTAATGGCTACACCTTC. This translates into CASSQGGAINGYTF.

This clone came up once. The chain is built from TRBV19 and TRBJ1-5; D ambiguous. V shed 1 base and J shed 5 bases, with 6 bases lying between them. The CDR3 spans 13 residues. CDR1 and CDR2 (germline): LNHDA, SQIVND (reference sequence). Here the CDR3 reads CASSIAEYQPQHF. The CDR3 nucleotides read TGTGCCAGTAGTATAGCGGAGTATCAGCCCCAGCATTTT.

The chain uses TRBV7-2 and TRBJ2-7, with D possibly being TRBD2 (5 bases). Deletions cut 3 bases from V and 5 bases from J, with 8 bases between. The V gene's germline CDR1 is SGHTA and CDR2 FQGNSA. The CDR3 has 12 amino acids. CDR3 in amino acids: CASSFYGNEQYF. The DNA for the CDR3 is TGTGCCAGCAGCTTTTACGGGAACGAGCAGTACTTC.

The V gene is TRBV6-6, the J gene TRBJ1-2; tentatively, D is TRBD1 (6 bases). Germline loops: CDR1 MNHNY, CDR2 SVGAGI (reference sequence). The germline V and J ends were trimmed by 7 bases and 6 bases, with 15 bases remaining between them. CDR3 length: 13 amino acids. CDR3 DNA sequence: TGTGCCAGCACCCTACAGGGTTGGGATGGCTACACCTTC. Translated, it gives CASTLQGWDGYTF.

This clone was observed once. This sequence joins TRBV7-9 and TRBJ1-1, with D tentatively TRBD1 (6 bases). Germline V gives CDR1 SEHNR, CDR2 FQNEAQ (reference sequence). The CDR3 runs to 16 residues. V lost 5 bases and J 0 bases, leaving 16 bases between the germline ends. The CDR3 sequence is CASSASYRVMNTEAFF. Here the CDR3 DNA reads TGTGCCAGCAGCGCTTCCTACAGGGTTATGAACACTGAAGCTTTCTTT. The full variable domain, completed using reference TRBV7-9 and TRBJ1-1, is DTGVSQNPRHKITKRGQNVTFRCDPISEHNRLYWYRQTLGQGPEFLTYFQNEAQLEKSRLLSDRFSAERPKGSFSTLEIQRTEQGDSAMYLCASSASYRVMNTEAFFGQGTRLTVV.

This clone was detected only a few times. CDR3 DNA: TGTGCCAGCAGCTGGACAGGGAGAGACACCATATATTTT. Its translation: CASSWTGRDTIYF. The J gene is TRBJ1-3, the V gene TRBV7-2; 8 bases line up with TRBD1. CDR3 length equals 13 residues. Germline assignment: CDR1 SGHTA and CDR2 FQGNSA. Trimming removed 4 bases from V and 8 bases from J; junction bases left unmatched: 4. Combining the CDR3 with reference TRBV7-2 and TRBJ1-3 gives the whole variable domain GAGVSQSPSNKVTEKGKDVELRCDPISGHTALYWYRQSLGQGLEFLIYFQGNSAPDKSGLPSDRFSAERTGGSVSTLTIQRTQQEDSAVYLCASSWTGRDTIYFGEGSWLTVV.

The chain couples TRBV14 to TRBJ2-5, with D tentatively TRBD2 (5 bases). Germline CDR1 and CDR2: SGHDN and FVKESK. The CDR3 length is 11 residues. CDR3 DNA: TGTGCGAGCCGGGAAGGAGAGACCCAGTACTTC. It specifies CASREGETQYF. Using reference TRBV14 and TRBJ2-5 for the parts outside the CDR3, the full variable domain is EAGVTQFPSHSVIEKGQTVTLRCDPISGHDNLYWYRRVMGKEIKFLLHFVKESKQDESGMPNNRFLAERTGGTYSTLKVQPAELEDSGVYFCASREGETQYFGPGTRLLVL.

The V call is TRBV11-2, the J call TRBJ2-3; D unresolved. The V end was cut by 0 bases, the J end by 4 bases, with 14 bases between. The CDR3 loop spans 16 amino acids. The V gene's germline CDR1 is SGHAT and CDR2 FQNNGV. The CDR3 region has the DNA TGTGCCAGCAGCTTAGATCCGCGGAGTCTCGCAGATACGCAGTATTTT. Encoded protein: CASSLDPRSLADTQYF.

The J gene is TRBJ1-1, the V gene TRBV6-5; no definite D call. V gave up 8 bases and J gave up 1 base, with 14 bases separating them. Looked up from germline, CDR1 is MNHEY and CDR2 is SVGAGI. The CDR3 contains 14 residues. This CDR3 is CASGTSGGNTEAFF. DNA for the CDR3: TGTGCCAGCGGTACCTCGGGAGGGAACACTGAAGCTTTCTTT.

This clone was recorded a few times. The V and J genes are TRBV4-3 and TRBJ2-7; 7 bases match TRBD2. Per germline, CDR1 LGHNA and CDR2 YSLEER. The CDR3 runs 15 residues. V gave up 0 bases and J gave up 4 bases; unmatched junction bases: 6. The CDR3 nucleotides are TGCGCCAGCAGCCAAGAGCTAGCGGATAATTACGAGCAGTACTTC. Protein: CASSQELADNYEQYF.

The DNA of the CDR3 is TGTGCCAGCAGCTTACAGGGAGGGAACACCGGGGAGCTGTTTTTT. Protein: CASSLQGGNTGELFF. The V call is TRBV11-3, the J call TRBJ2-2, with a weak D call TRBD2 (6 bases). Trimming removed 2 bases from V and 1 base from J, with 8 bases in between. CDR3 length equals 15 residues. Germline values: CDR1 SGHNT, CDR2 YENEEA.

This clone was counted a few times. The genes are TRBV6-1 and TRBJ2-7; 7 bases map to TRBD1. Trimming took 2 bases from V and 0 from J; bases not matched to a gene: 7. Germline CDR1 MNHNS, CDR2 SASEGT. The CDR3 is made up of 16 amino acids. DNA of the CDR3: TGTGCCAGCAGTGAACGTATTGGGGACAGCTCCTACGAGCAGTACTTC. This gives the protein CASSERIGDSSYEQYF.

J is TRBJ1-1 and V is TRBV6-1, with D possibly TRBD1 on 6 matching bases. CDR1 MNHNS and CDR2 SASEGT come from the germline V gene. CDR3 size: 15 residues. Trimming shortened V by 2 bases and J by 5 bases, and 15 bases separated the two germline ends. The CDR3 sequence: CASSEMRGSWTEAFF. The CDR3 DNA reads TGTGCCAGCAGTGAAATGAGGGGGAGTTGGACTGAAGCTTTCTTT.

The CDR3 spells CASSDSYSPNTGELFF. CDR3 DNA: TGTGCCAGCAGTGACTCATACAGCCCAAACACCGGGGAGCTGTTTTTT. V and J are TRBV6-4 and TRBJ2-2, with D unclear. Germline V gene sequence: CDR1 MRHNA, CDR2 SNTAGT. The CDR3 has 16 amino acids. The ends were cut back, 0 bases at V and 2 bases at J, with 10 bases in the middle.

There are a few counts of this clone. The chain has TRBV11-2 and TRBJ2-7; D possibly corresponds to TRBD1 (5 bases). This CDR3 spans 16 amino acids. Germline-derived CDR1 and CDR2 are SGHAT and FQNNGV. V shed 2 bases and J shed 3 bases, with 17 bases lying between them. The DNA for the CDR3 is TGTGCCAGCAGCTTAATAGCCGGACATAAAATCTACGAGCAGTACTTC. Translating gives CASSLIAGHKIYEQYF.

V and J are TRBV19 and TRBJ2-5; 8 bases match TRBD1. CDR1 LNHDA and CDR2 SQIVND come from the germline V gene (reference sequence). Trimming at V came to 9 bases and at J to 2 bases, leaving 5 bases not matched to a gene. CDR3 length: 13 amino acids. The CDR3: CARSRGQQETQYF. In DNA form, the CDR3 reads TGTGCCAGGAGCAGGGGGCAACAAGAGACCCAGTACTTC.

The chain uses TRBV5-1 and TRBJ1-2; 9 bases agree with TRBD1. This CDR3 contains 16 residues. V lost 8 bases, J lost 0 bases, and 11 bases stayed unmatched. Germline CDR1 and CDR2: SGHRS and YFSETQ. The DNA for the CDR3 is TGCGCCAGTGCCCCGGGACAGGGCTCTTCTAACTATGGCTACACCTTC. Translation gives CASAPGQGSSNYGYTF.

The rearrangement uses TRBV9 and TRBJ2-1; TRBD2 matches 8 bases. The CDR3 length is 13 residues. The ends lost 4 bases at V and 12 bases at J; junction bases unmatched: 9. Germline CDR1 and CDR2: SGDLS and YYNGEE. The CDR3 is CASSPGGSLGQFF. Here the CDR3 DNA reads TGTGCCAGCAGCCCGGGGGGGTCCCTGGGGCAGTTCTTC.

The rearrangement joins TRBV5-1 to TRBJ2-7; D may be TRBD2 (5 bases). CDR1 is SGHRS, CDR2 YFSETQ, per germline. The CDR3 has 16 residues. The V and J ends lost 5 bases and 1 base respectively, with 19 bases between them. The CDR3 loop reads CASRADPGPGSYEQYF. In DNA form, the CDR3 reads TGCGCCAGCAGGGCTGACCCGGGCCCGGGATCCTACGAGCAGTACTTC.